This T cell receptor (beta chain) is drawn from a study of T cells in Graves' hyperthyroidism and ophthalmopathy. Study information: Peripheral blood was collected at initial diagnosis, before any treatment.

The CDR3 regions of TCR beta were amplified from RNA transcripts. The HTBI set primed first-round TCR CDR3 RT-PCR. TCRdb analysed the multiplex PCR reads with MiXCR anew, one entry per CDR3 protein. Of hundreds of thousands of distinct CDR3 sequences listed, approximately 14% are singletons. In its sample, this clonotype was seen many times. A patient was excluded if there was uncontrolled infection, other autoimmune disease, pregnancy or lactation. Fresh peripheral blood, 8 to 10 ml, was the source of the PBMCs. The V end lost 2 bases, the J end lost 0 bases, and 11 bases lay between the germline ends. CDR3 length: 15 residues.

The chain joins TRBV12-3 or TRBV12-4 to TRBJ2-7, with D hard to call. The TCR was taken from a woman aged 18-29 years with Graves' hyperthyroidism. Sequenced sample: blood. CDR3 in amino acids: CASSLLGSSSYEQYF. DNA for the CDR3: TGTGCCAGCAGTTTATTAGGGTCAAGCTCCTACGAGCAGTACTTC.